The 23 T cell receptor beta chains presented below share a single source sample, sequenced in a study of shared clonotypes between healthy human individuals. Some clones are missing from TCRdb's copy, which holds only in-frame ones; the method was immunoSEQ multiplex PCR. The table lists some 1.1 million clones, 60% to 85% of them singletons, with over 0.8% in the top ten. The sequenced sample consisted of memory CD4+ T cells from PBMCs. Subset indicated: CD45RA-negative fraction. Every receptor here comes from a man younger than 30 in good health. Some clones in this sample may be carry-over from other donors' samples.

V is TRBV5-6 and J is TRBJ1-2; D is undetermined. V dropped 0 bases and J dropped 7 bases, with 13 bases sitting between them. This CDR3 has 14 residues. Germline lookup yields CDR1 SGHDT and CDR2 YYEEEE. The DNA for the CDR3 is TGTGCCAGCAGCTTGGAGGCGTCCCCTCGTGGCTACACCTTC. Translated, it gives CASSLEASPRGYTF.

This chain connects TRBV2 to TRBJ1-5; 8 bases are a match to TRBD1. The CDR3 extends over 12 amino acids. J gave up 11 bases and V 4 bases, and 4 bases lay outside the gene matches. Germline V gene sequence: CDR1 SNHLY, CDR2 FYNNEI. CDR3 coding DNA: TGTGCCAGCAGTGGATCAGGGGGCGCCCAGCATTTT. Translating gives CASSGSGGAQHF.

The chain joins TRBV10-3 to TRBJ2-7, with 10 nucleotides matching TRBD1. Trimming cost V 6 bases and J 1 base; bases outside gene matches: 3. Germline CDR1 and CDR2: ENHRY and SYGVKD. This CDR3 region has 14 residues. The CDR3 spells CAIRGQGGSYEQYF. The CDR3 DNA sequence: TGTGCCATCAGAGGACAGGGGGGGTCCTACGAGCAGTACTTC.

In the case of this clone: Other DNA sequences in this sample translate to the same CDR3. The chain is built from TRBV19 and TRBJ2-6; no clear D. CDR1 and CDR2 from the germline V gene are LNHDA and SQIVND (reference sequence). The V gene lost 2 bases and the J gene lost 1 base, with 3 bases spanning the gap. This CDR3 has 14 residues. CDR3: CASSIRSGANVLTF. CDR3 sequence (DNA): TGTGCCAGTAGTATAAGATCTGGGGCCAACGTCCTGACTTTC.

With regard to this clone: A junction boundary mismatches the germline segment, possibly from a read error. The chain links TRBV7-9 to TRBJ2-6; D is ambiguous. The CDR3 totals 14 residues. CDR1 and CDR2 (germline): SEHNR, FQNEAQ (reference sequence). CDR3 in amino acids: CASSADSVANVLTF. The CDR3, as DNA: TGTGCCAGCAGCGCTGACTCTGTGGCCAACGTCCTGACTTTC.

Only a few counts were recorded for this clone. The chain joins TRBV5-1 to TRBJ1-4; TRBD1 agrees at 10 bases. The CDR3 covers 15 residues. Germline V lookup: CDR1 SGHRS, CDR2 YFSETQ. With 3 bases clipped from V and 5 bases from J, the junction kept 4 bases outside the gene matches. CDR3 in amino acids: CASSWRTGGNEKLFF. CDR3 DNA sequence: TGCGCCAGCAGCTGGAGGACAGGGGGAAATGAAAAACTGTTTTTT.

The rearrangement joins TRBV7-2 to TRBJ1-3; weak D call: TRBD1 (5 bases). Trimming shortened V by 2 bases and J by 9 bases, and 8 bases separated the two germline ends. Germline V gives CDR1 SGHTA, CDR2 FQGNSA. The CDR3 is made up of 12 amino acids. The chain's CDR3 is CASSLQGGTIYF. CDR3 DNA: TGTGCCAGCAGCTTACAGGGCGGCACCATATATTTT.

V and J are TRBV2 and TRBJ1-1; tentative D call: TRBD1 (5 bases). The CDR3 is made up of 15 amino acids. Germline CDR1 and CDR2: SNHLY and FYNNEI. V lost 7 bases, J lost 1 base, and 16 bases lay in between. The CDR3 region is CASTQHRGGNTEAFF. DNA of the CDR3: TGTGCCAGCACCCAACATCGCGGGGGGAACACTGAAGCTTTCTTT.

This clone was counted only a few times. J is TRBJ1-1 and V is TRBV4-3, with D perhaps TRBD1 (6 bases). Trimming removed 7 bases at V and 3 bases at J, with 24 bases between. Germline CDR1 LGHNA, CDR2 YSLEER. This CDR3 is 17 amino acids long. The CDR3 bases are TGCGCCAGCAAGCCCTCTCGACTGGACAGCTACGACACTGAAGCTTTCTTT. Translated: CASKPSRLDSYDTEAFF.

The chain uses TRBV5-6 and TRBJ2-2; 12 nucleotides line up with TRBD2. Germline CDR1 SGHDT, CDR2 YYEEEE. There are 16 residues in the CDR3. V shed 4 bases, J shed 5 bases, and the junction held 6 bases outside the gene matches. The CDR3 nucleotides read TGTGCCAGCAGCCCGACTAGCGGGAGAATTACCGGGGAGCTGTTTTTT. Translated: CASSPTSGRITGELFF. The full variable domain, with the rest looked up from reference TRBV5-6 and TRBJ2-2, is DAGVTQSPTHLIKTRGQQVTLRCSPKSGHDTVSWYQQALGQGPQFIFQYYEEEERQRGNFPDRFSGHQFPNYSSELNVNALLLGDSALYLCASSPTSGRITGELFFGEGSRLTVL.

The J gene is TRBJ1-4, the V gene TRBV11-2; D call uncertain. Germline values: CDR1 SGHAT, CDR2 FQNNGV. CDR3 length: 12 residues. Trimming left V 5 bases short and J 7 bases short, with 8 bases between. As DNA, the CDR3 is TGTGCCAGCAGCCACCTCCCTGAAAAACTGTTTTTT. Its protein product is CASSHLPEKLFF. Combining the CDR3 with reference TRBV11-2 and TRBJ1-4 gives the whole variable domain EAGVAQSPRYKIIEKRQSVAFWCNPISGHATLYWYQQILGQGPKLLIQFQNNGVVDDSQLPKDRFSAERLKGVDSTLKIQPAKLEDSAVYLCASSHLPEKLFFGSGTQLSVL.

This clone occurred once. The chain uses TRBV5-6 and TRBJ1-3; D is uncertain. V was trimmed by 1 base and J by 0 bases, leaving 11 bases between them. The CDR3 sequence is 16 residues long. Germline V gives CDR1 SGHDT, CDR2 YYEEEE. The CDR3 bases are TGTGCCAGCAGCTTGATCGGTGATCCCTCTGGAAACACCATATATTTT. It specifies CASSLIGDPSGNTIYF. Full variable domain (rest looked up from reference TRBV5-6 and TRBJ1-3): DAGVTQSPTHLIKTRGQQVTLRCSPKSGHDTVSWYQQALGQGPQFIFQYYEEEERQRGNFPDRFSGHQFPNYSSELNVNALLLGDSALYLCASSLIGDPSGNTIYFGEGSWLTVV.

Concerning this clone: This same CDR3 is encoded by further DNA sequences in the sample. This chain connects TRBV28 to TRBJ2-7; D unclear. Germline V lookup: CDR1 MDHEN, CDR2 SYDVKM. The V end lost 9 bases, the J end lost 6 bases, and 9 bases lay between the germline ends. The CDR3 runs 10 residues. CDR3 in DNA: TGTGCCAGTCGTTCGTTCGAGCAGTACTTC. Its protein product is CASRSFEQYF.

The rearrangement links TRBV28 to TRBJ2-7; TRBD2 might be the D (6 bases). Per germline, CDR1 MDHEN and CDR2 SYDVKM. The CDR3 runs to 15 residues. The V end was cut by 10 bases, the J end by 2 bases, with 21 bases between. The CDR3 DNA follows: TGTGCCACCCGACTAGTAACAGAACCCACCTACGAGCAGTACTTC. Its translation is CATRLVTEPTYEQYF.

Of note for this clone: Other DNA sequences in this specimen translate into the identical CDR3. The chain is built from TRBV2 and TRBJ2-1; D gene uncertain. Looked up from germline, CDR1 is SNHLY and CDR2 is FYNNEI. The V and J ends lost 1 base and 10 bases respectively, with 11 bases between them. CDR3 length: 13 amino acids. This chain's CDR3 is CASSEGGAIEQFF. For the CDR3, the DNA is TGTGCCAGCAGTGAAGGAGGAGCGATCGAGCAGTTCTTC.

The chain links TRBV7-7 to TRBJ1-1, with D maybe TRBD1 (5 bases). The CDR3 has 14 amino acids. CDR1 and CDR2 (germline): SSHAT, FNYEAQ (reference sequence). Trimming removed 4 bases from V and 5 bases from J, with 14 bases in between. The CDR3 is CASSCGGAGTEAFF. The CDR3, as DNA: TGTGCCAGCAGCTGTGGTGGGGCAGGAACTGAAGCTTTCTTT.

This clone was counted once. The V gene is TRBV18, the J gene TRBJ2-1; 7 nucleotides align to TRBD1. CDR1 and CDR2 from the germline V gene are KGHSH and LQKENI. The CDR3 spans 13 residues. Unmatched junction bases numbered 3, after V lost 1 base and J lost 9 bases. In DNA, the CDR3 is TGTGCCAGCTCACCACAGGGGGCCGCTGAGCAGTTCTTC. Its translation: CASSPQGAAEQFF.

The chain couples TRBV9 to TRBJ2-2, with TRBD2 matching 10 bases. Germline assignment: CDR1 SGDLS and CDR2 YYNGEE. The CDR3 is made up of 19 amino acids. The ends lost 2 bases at V and 4 bases at J; junction bases unmatched: 14. The CDR3 loop is CASSVRFGLAGDGTGELFF. CDR3 coding DNA: TGTGCCAGCAGCGTCCGGTTTGGGCTAGCGGGAGATGGCACCGGGGAGCTGTTTTTT.

Remarks on this clone: The sample has other DNA sequences that encode this CDR3 too. The V call is TRBV30, the J call TRBJ2-2; unclear D gene. CDR1 and CDR2 (germline): GTSNPN, SVGIG (reference sequence). The V end was cut by 0 bases, the J end by 3 bases, with 2 bases between. The CDR3 covers 12 residues. CDR3 nucleotide sequence: TGTGCCTGGAGTGTAGACACCGGGGAGCTGTTTTTT. Translation: CAWSVDTGELFF.

V usage is TRBV29-1 and J usage is TRBJ1-2, with 8 nucleotides matching TRBD1. J gave up 5 bases and V 5 bases, and 10 bases lay outside the gene matches. The germline CDR1 and CDR2 sequences are SQVTM and ANQGSEA. The CDR3 consists of 14 residues. The CDR3 loop reads CSVKKTGVGYGYTF. The CDR3 DNA sequence: TGCAGCGTTAAAAAGACAGGGGTGGGGTATGGCTACACCTTC.

V is TRBV19 and J is TRBJ2-2; the D gene could be TRBD1 or TRBD2 (5 bases each). CDR3 size: 15 residues. V lost 5 bases to trimming and J lost 8 bases, with 18 bases between them. CDR1 is LNHDA, CDR2 SQIVND, per germline (reference sequence). The chain's CDR3 is CASSFRDPAGGELFF. The CDR3 region has the DNA TGTGCCAGTAGTTTTCGGGACCCTGCTGGGGGGGAGCTGTTTTTT.

As for this clone: Other DNA sequences in the sample encode the same CDR3. The chain carries TRBV5-1 and TRBJ1-5; unclear D gene. The CDR3 sequence is 15 residues long. Germline CDR1 SGHRS, CDR2 YFSETQ. The ends were cut back, 0 bases at V and 1 base at J, with 8 bases in the middle. Here the CDR3 reads CASSLEGGSNQPQHF. CDR3 bases: TGCGCCAGCAGCTTGGAGGGCGGGAGCAATCAGCCCCAGCATTTT.

As for this clone: The identical CDR3 is also encoded by other nucleotide sequences in the sample. The chain combines TRBV5-8 with TRBJ1-1, with a possible D match to TRBD1 (6 bases). V lost 2 bases and J 3 bases, leaving 11 bases between the germline ends. The CDR3 consists of 14 residues. CDR1 is SGHTS, CDR2 YDEGEE, per germline. CDR3 in DNA: TGTGCCAGCAGCTTCCAGGGGATCCACACTGAAGCTTTCTTT. This translates into CASSFQGIHTEAFF.